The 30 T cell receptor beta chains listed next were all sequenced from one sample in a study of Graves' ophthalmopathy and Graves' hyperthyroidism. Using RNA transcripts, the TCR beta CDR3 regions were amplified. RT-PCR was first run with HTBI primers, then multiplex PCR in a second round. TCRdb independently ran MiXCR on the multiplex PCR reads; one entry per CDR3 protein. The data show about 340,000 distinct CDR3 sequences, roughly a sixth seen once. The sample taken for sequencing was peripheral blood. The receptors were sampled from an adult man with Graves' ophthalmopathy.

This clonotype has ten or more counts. CDR3 residues: CASSVREAQPQHF. The CDR3, as DNA: TGTGCCAGCAGTGTCAGGGAGGCTCAGCCCCAGCATTTT. This chain links TRBV6-2 or TRBV6-3 with TRBJ1-5; a weak D match, TRBD1 (5 bases). V was pared by 5 bases and J by 6 bases, with 11 bases between. CDR1 is MNHEY and CDR2 is SVGEGT in the germline V gene. This CDR3 has 13 amino acids.

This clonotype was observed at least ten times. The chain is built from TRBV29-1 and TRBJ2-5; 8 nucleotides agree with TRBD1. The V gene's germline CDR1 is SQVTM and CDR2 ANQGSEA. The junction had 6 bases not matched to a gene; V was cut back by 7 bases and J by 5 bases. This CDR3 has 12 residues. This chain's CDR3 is CSGWDRRETQYF. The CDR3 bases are TGCAGCGGATGGGACAGGAGGGAGACCCAGTACTTC.

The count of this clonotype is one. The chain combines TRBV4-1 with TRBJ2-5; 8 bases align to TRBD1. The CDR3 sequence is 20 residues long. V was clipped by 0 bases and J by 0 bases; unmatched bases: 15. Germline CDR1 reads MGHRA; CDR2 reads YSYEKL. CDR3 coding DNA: TGCGCCAGCAGCCAAGATCGGAGGACAGGGTCCTGGAGGTACCAAGAGACCCAGTACTTC. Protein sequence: CASSQDRRTGSWRYQETQYF.

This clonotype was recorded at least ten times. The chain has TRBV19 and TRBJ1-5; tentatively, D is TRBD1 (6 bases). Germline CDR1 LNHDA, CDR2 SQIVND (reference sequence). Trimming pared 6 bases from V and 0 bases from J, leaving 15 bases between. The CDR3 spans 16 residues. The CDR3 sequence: CASSFAAGASNQPQHF. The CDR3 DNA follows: TGTGCCAGTAGCTTCGCGGCGGGGGCTAGCAATCAGCCCCAGCATTTT. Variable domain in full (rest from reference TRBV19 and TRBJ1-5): DGGITQSPKYLFRKEGQNVTLSCEQNLNHDAMYWYRQDPGQGLRLIYYSQIVNDFQKGDIAEGYSVSREKKESFPLTVTSAQKNPTAFYLCASSFAAGASNQPQHFGDGTRLSIL.

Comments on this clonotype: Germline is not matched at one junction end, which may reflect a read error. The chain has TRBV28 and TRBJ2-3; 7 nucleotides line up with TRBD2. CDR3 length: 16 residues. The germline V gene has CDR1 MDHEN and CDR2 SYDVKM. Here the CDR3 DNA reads TGTGTCAGCAGTCCCCAAAGCGGGGTACGACCAGATACGCAGTATTTT. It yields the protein CVSSPQSGVRPDTQYF.

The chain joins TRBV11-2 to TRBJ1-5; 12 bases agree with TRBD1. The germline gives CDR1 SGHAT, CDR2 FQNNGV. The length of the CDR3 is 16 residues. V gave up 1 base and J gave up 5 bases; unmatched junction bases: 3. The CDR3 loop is CASSLGGTGGDQPQHF. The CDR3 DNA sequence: TGTGCCAGCAGCTTAGGGGGGACAGGGGGCGATCAGCCCCAGCATTTT.

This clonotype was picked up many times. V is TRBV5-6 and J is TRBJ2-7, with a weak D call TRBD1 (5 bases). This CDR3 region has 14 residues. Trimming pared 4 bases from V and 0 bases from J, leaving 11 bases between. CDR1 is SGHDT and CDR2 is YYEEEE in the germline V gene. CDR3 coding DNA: TGTGCCAGCAGCGCCGCAGGGTTCTCCTACGAGCAGTACTTC. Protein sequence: CASSAAGFSYEQYF. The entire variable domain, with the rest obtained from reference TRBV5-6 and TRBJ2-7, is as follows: DAGVTQSPTHLIKTRGQQVTLRCSPKSGHDTVSWYQQALGQGPQFIFQYYEEEERQRGNFPDRFSGHQFPNYSSELNVNALLLGDSALYLCASSAAGFSYEQYFGPGTRLTVT.

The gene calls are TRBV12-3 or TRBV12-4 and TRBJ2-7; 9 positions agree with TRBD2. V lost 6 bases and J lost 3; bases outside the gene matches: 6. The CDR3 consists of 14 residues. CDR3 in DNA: TGTGCCAGCAGAGCGGGACTAGCCAACTACGAGCAGTACTTC. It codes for CASRAGLANYEQYF.

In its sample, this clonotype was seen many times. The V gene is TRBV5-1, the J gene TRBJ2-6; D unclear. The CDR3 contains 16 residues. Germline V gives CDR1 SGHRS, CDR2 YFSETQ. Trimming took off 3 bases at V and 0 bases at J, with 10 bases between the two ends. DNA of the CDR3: TGCGCCAGCAGCTCGGACGGATCCTCTGGGGCCAACGTCCTGACTTTC. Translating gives CASSSDGSSGANVLTF. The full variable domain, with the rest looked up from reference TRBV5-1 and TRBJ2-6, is KAGVTQTPRYLIKTRGQQVTLSCSPISGHRSVSWYQQTPGQGLQFLFEYFSETQRNKGNFPGRFSGRQFSNSRSEMNVSTLELGDSALYLCASSSDGSSGANVLTFGAGSRLTVL.

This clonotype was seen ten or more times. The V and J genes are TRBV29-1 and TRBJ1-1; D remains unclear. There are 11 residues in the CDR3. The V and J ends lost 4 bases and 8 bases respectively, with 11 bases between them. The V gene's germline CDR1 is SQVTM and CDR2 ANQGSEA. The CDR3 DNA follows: TGCAGCGTTGCATCTGGACCGGAAGCTTTCTTT. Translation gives CSVASGPEAFF.

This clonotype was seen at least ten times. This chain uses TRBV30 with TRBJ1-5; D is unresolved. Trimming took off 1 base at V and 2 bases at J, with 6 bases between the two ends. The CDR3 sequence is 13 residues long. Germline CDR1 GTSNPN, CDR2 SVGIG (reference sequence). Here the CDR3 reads CAWSETGNQPQHF. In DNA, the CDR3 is TGTGCCTGGAGTGAAACAGGCAATCAGCCCCAGCATTTT.

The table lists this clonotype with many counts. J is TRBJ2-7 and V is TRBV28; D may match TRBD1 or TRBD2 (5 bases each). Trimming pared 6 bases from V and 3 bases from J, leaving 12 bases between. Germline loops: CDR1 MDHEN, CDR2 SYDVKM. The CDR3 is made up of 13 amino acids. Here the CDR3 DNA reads TGTGCCAGCAGACCGGGGACCATCTACGAGCAGTACTTC. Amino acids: CASRPGTIYEQYF.

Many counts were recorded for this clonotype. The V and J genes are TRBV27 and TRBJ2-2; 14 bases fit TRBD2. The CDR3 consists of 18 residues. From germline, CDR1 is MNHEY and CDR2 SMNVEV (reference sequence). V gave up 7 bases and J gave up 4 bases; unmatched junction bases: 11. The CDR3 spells CASTPSTSGGAPTGELFF. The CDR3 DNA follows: TGTGCCAGCACCCCGTCGACTAGCGGGGGGGCGCCCACCGGGGAGCTGTTTTTT.

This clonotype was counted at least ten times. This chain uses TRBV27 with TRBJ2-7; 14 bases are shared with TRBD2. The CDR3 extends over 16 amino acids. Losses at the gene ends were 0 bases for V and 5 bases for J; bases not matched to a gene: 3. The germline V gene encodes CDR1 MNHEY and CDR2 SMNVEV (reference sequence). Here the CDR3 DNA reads TGTGCCAGCAGTTTATCGAAGGGACTAGCGGGAGACGAGCAGTACTTC. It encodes CASSLSKGLAGDEQYF.

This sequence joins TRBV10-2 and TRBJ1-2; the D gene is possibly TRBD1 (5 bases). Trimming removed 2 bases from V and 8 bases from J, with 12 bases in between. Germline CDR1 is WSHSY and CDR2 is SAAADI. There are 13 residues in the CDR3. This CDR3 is CASSEKGTLGYTF. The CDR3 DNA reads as TGCGCCAGCAGTGAGAAGGGGACCCTAGGCTACACCTTC.

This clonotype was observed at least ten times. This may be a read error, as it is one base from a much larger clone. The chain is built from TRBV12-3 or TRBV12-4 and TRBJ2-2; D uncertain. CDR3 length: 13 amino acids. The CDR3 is CASGLVNTGELFF. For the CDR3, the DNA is TGTGCCAGCGGTTTGGTCAACACCGGGGAGCTGTTTTTT.

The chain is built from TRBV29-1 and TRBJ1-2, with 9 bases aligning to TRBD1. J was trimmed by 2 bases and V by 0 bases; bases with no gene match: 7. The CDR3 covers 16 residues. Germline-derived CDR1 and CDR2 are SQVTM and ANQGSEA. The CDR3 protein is CSVEERGQGTNYGYTF. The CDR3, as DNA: TGCAGCGTTGAAGAACGTGGACAGGGGACCAACTATGGCTACACCTTC.

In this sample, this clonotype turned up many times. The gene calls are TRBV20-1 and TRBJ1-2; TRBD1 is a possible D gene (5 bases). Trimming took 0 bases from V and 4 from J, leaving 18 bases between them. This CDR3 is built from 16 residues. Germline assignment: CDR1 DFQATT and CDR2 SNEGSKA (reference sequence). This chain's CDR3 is CSARDLGEPPTYGYTF. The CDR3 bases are TGCAGTGCTAGAGATTTGGGGGAGCCACCTACCTATGGCTACACCTTC.

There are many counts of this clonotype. The CDR3, as DNA: TGTGCCAGTAGTATACAGCGGGGGTCGGGGGAGACCCAGTACTTC. Translating gives CASSIQRGSGETQYF. The chain carries TRBV19 and TRBJ2-5; 8 nucleotides align to TRBD2. The length of the CDR3 is 15 residues. Germline assignment: CDR1 LNHDA and CDR2 SQIVND (reference sequence). The V and J ends lost 2 bases and 5 bases, in that order; junction bases with no gene match: 7.

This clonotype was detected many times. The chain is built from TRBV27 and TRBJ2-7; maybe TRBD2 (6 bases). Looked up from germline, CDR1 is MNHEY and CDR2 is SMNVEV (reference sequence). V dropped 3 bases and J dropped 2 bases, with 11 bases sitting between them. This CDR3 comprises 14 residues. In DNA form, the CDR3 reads TGTGCCAGCAGTTTTGGGGGGAGCCCCTACGAGCAGTACTTC. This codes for CASSFGGSPYEQYF.

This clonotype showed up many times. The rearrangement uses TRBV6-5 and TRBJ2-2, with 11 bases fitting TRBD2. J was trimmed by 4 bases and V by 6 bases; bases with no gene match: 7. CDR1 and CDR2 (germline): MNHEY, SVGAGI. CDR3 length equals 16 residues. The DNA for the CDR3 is TGTGCCAGCAGCCCTGCCGGGACTAGCGGCACCGGGGAGCTGTTTTTT. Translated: CASSPAGTSGTGELFF.

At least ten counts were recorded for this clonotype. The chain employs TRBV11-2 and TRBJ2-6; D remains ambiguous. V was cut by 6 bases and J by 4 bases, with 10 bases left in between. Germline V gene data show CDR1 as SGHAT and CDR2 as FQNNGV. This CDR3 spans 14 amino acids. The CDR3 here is CASRRGSGANVLTF. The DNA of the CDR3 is TGTGCCAGCAGACGTGGGTCCGGGGCCAACGTCCTGACTTTC.

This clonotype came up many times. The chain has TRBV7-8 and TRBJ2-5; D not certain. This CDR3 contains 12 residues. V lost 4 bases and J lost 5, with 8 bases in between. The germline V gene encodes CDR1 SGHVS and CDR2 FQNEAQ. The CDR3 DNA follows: TGTGCCAGCAGCTCCGAAGCGGAGACCCAGTACTTC. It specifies CASSSEAETQYF.

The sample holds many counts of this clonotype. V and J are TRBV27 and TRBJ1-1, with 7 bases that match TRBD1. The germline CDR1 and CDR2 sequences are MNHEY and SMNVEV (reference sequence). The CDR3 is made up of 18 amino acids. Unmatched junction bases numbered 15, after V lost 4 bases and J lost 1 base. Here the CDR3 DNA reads TGTGCCAGCAGTTCGATAGCACCACCGGGACAGACGAACACTGAAGCTTTCTTT. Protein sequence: CASSSIAPPGQTNTEAFF.

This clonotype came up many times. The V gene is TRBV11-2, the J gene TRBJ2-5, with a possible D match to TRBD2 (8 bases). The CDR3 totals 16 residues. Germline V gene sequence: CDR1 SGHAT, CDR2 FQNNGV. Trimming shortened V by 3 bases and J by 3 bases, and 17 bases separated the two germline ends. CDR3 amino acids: CASSFRGAGGEETQYF. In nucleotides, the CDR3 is TGTGCCAGCAGCTTCAGGGGGGCGGGAGGCGAAGAGACCCAGTACTTC.

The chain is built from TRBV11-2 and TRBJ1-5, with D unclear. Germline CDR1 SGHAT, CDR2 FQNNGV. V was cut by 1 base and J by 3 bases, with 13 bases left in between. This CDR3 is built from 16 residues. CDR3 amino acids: CASSLVFRGYNQPQHF. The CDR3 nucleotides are TGTGCCAGCAGCTTAGTTTTTCGGGGTTACAATCAGCCCCAGCATTTT.

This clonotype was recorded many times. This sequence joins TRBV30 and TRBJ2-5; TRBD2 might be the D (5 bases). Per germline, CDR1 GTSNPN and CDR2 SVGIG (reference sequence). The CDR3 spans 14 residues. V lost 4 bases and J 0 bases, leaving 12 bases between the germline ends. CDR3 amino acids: CAWNSRGYQETQYF. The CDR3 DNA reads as TGTGCCTGGAATTCGCGAGGGTACCAAGAGACCCAGTACTTC.

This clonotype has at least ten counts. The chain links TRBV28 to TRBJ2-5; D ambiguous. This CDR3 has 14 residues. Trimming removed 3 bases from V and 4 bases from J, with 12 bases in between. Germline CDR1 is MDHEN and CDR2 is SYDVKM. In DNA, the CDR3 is TGTGCCAGCAGTTTCAGGTCCGTCCGAGAGACCCAGTACTTC. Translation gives CASSFRSVRETQYF.

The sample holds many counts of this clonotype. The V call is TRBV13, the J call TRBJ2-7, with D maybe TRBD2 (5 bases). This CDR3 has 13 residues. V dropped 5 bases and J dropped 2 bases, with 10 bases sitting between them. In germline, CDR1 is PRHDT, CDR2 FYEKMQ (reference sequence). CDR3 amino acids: CASSAGVPYEQYF. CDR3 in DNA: TGTGCCAGCAGCGCCGGGGTCCCCTACGAGCAGTACTTC.

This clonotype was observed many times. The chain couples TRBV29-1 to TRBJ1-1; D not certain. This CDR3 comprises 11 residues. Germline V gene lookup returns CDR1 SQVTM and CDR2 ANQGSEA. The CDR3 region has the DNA TGCATCGTGACTACGAACACTGAAGCTTTCTTT. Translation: CIVTTNTEAFF.